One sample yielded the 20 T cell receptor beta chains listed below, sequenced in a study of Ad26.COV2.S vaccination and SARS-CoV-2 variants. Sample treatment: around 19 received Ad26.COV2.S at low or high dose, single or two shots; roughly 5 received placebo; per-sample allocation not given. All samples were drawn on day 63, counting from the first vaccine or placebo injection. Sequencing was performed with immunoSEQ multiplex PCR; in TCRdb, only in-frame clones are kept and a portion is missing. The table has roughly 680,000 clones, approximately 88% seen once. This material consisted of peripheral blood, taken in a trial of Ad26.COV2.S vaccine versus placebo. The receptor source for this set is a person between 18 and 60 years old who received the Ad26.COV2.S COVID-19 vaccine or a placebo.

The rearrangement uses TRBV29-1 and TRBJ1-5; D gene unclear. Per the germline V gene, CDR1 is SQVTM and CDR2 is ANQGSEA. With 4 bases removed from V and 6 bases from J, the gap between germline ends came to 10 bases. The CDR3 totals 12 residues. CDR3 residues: CSVGEGRQPQHF. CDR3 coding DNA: TGCAGCGTTGGGGAGGGTCGTCAGCCCCAGCATTTT.

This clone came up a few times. CDR3 region: CASSYSATPPGETQYF. The CDR3 DNA is TGTGCCAGCAGCTACTCCGCTACGCCACCCGGGGAGACCCAGTACTTC. The rearrangement joins TRBV7-2 to TRBJ2-5; D is uncertain. CDR3 size: 16 residues. The germline V and J ends were trimmed by 4 bases and 5 bases, with 20 bases remaining between them. Germline V CDR1 and CDR2: SGHTA, FQGNSA.

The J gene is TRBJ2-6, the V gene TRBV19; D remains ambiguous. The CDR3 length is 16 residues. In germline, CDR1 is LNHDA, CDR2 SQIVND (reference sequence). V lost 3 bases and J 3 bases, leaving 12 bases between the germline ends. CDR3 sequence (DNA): TGTGCCAGTAGTATCCCAACGTCGGGTGGGGCCAACGTCCTGACTTTC. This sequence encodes CASSIPTSGGANVLTF.

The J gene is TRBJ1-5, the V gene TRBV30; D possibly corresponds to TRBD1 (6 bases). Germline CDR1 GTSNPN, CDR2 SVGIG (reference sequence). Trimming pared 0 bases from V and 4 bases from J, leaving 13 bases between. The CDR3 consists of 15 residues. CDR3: CAWSVRGGANQPQHF. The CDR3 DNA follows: TGTGCCTGGAGTGTACGGGGGGGCGCGAATCAGCCCCAGCATTTT.

The CDR3 DNA follows: TGTGCCAGCAGCCAAGAATGGCGGGGGGGCAGAGATACGCAGTATTTT. Protein sequence: CASSQEWRGGRDTQYF. The chain joins TRBV4-2 to TRBJ2-3, with 9 bases identical to TRBD2. J gave up 5 bases and V 0 bases, and 6 bases lay outside the gene matches. The CDR3 is 16 amino acids. Germline assignment: CDR1 LGHNA and CDR2 YNFKEQ.

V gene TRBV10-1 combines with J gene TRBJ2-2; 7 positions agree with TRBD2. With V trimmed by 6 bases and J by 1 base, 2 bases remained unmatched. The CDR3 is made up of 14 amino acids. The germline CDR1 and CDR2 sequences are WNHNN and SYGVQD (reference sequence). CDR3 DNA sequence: TGCGCCAGCAGCAGCGGGATGAACACCGGGGAGCTGTTTTTT. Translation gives CASSSGMNTGELFF.

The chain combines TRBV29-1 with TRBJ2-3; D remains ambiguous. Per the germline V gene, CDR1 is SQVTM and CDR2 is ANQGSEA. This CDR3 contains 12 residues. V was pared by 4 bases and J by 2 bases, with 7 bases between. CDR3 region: CSVVRYTDTQYF. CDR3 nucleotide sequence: TGCAGCGTTGTGCGCTACACAGATACGCAGTATTTT.

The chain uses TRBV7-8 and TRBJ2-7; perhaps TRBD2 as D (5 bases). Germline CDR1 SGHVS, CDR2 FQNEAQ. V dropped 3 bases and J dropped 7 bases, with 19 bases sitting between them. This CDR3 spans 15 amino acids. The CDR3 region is CASSFTPREEVEQYF. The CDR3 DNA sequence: TGTGCCAGCAGCTTTACCCCTAGAGAGGAGGTAGAGCAGTACTTC.

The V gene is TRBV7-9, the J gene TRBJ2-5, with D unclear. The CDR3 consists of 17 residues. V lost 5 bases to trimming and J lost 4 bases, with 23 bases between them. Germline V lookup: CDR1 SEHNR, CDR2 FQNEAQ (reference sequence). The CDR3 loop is CASSQDLTNRAVETQYF. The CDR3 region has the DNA TGTGCCAGCAGCCAAGACCTAACTAATAGGGCCGTAGAGACCCAGTACTTC.

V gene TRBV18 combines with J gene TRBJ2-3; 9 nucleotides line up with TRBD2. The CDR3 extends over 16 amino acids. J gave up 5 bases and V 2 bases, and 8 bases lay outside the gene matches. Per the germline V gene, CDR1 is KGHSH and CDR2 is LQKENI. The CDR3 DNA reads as TGTGCCAGCTCACCAAGCTGGGCGGGAGGGCAAGATACGCAGTATTTT. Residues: CASSPSWAGGQDTQYF.

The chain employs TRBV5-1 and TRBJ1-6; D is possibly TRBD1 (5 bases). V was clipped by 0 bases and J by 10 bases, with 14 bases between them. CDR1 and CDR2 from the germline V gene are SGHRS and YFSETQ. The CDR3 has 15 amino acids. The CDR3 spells CASSLAWGIYSPLHF. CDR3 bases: TGCGCCAGCAGCTTGGCCTGGGGCATCTACTCACCCCTCCACTTT.

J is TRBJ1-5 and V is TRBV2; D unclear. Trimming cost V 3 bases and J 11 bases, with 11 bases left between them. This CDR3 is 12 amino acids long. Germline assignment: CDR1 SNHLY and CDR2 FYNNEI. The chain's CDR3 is CASSEGRTSQHF. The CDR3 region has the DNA TGTGCCAGCAGTGAGGGAAGGACTTCCCAGCATTTT.

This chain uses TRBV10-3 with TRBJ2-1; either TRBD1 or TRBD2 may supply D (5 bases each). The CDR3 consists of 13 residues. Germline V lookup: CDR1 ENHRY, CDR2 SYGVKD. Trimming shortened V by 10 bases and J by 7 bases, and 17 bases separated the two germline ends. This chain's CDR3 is CATVGSWGNEQFF. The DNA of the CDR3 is TGTGCCACCGTCGGTTCTTGGGGGAATGAGCAGTTCTTC.

The CDR3 DNA reads as TGTGCCAGCAGCGTACTAGCGGGAGGCACAGATACGCAGTATTTT. This sequence encodes CASSVLAGGTDTQYF. This sequence joins TRBV9 and TRBJ2-3, with 10 bases aligning to TRBD2. Germline V gene data show CDR1 as SGDLS and CDR2 as YYNGEE. The trim removed 1 base at V and 1 base at J, leaving 0 bases unmatched. The CDR3 runs to 15 residues. Complete variable domain (other parts from reference TRBV9 and TRBJ2-3): DSGVTQTPKHLITATGQRVTLRCSPRSGDLSVYWYQQSLDQGLQFLIQYYNGEERAKGNILERFSAQQFPDLHSELNLSSLELGDSALYFCASSVLAGGTDTQYFGPGTRLTVL.

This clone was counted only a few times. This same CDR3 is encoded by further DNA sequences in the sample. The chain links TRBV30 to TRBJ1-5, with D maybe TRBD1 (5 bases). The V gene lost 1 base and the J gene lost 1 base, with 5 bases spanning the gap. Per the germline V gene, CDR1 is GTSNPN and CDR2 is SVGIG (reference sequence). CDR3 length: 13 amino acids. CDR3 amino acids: CAWSGGSNQPQHF. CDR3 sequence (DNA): TGTGCCTGGAGTGGGGGGAGCAATCAGCCCCAGCATTTT.

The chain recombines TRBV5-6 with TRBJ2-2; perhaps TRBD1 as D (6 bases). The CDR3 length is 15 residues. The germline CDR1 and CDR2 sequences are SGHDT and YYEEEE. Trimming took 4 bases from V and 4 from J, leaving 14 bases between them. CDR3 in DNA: TGTGCCAGCAGCCCCGGGACAAGGAGCACCGGGGAGCTGTTTTTT. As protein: CASSPGTRSTGELFF.

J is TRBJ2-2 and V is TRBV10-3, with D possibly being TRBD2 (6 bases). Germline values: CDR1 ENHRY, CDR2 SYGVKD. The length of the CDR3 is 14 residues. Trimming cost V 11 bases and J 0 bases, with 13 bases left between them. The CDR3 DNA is TGTGCCCTGGGGACTGCAGCGAACACCGGGGAGCTGTTTTTT. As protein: CALGTAANTGELFF.

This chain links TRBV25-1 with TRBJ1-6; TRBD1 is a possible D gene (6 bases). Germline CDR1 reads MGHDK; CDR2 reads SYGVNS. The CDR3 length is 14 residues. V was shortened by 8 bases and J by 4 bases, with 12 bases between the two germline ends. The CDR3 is CASSKDSYNSPLHF. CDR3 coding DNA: TGTGCCAGCTCCAAGGACAGTTATAATTCACCCCTCCACTTT.

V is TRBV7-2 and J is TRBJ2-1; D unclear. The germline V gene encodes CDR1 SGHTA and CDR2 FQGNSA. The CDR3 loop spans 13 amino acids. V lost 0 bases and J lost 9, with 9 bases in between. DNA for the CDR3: TGTGCCAGCAGCTTAGCTGGGTCCAGTGAGCAGTTCTTC. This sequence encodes CASSLAGSSEQFF.

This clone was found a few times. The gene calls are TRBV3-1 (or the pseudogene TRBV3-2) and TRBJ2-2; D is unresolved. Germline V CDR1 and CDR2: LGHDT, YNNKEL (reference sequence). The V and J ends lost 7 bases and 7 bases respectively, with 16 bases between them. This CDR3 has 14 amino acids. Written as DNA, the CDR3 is TGTGCCAGCAACCACGGTTCTCAGCACGGGGAGCTGTTTTTT. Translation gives CASNHGSQHGELFF.